The 8 T cell receptor gamma chains given below trace back to one sample, sequenced in a study of intestinal T cells in coeliac disease. LymphoTrack primers amplified TRG sequences from approximately 180 ng of biopsy DNA. TCRdb re-processed the multiplex PCR reads using CATT. Of about 350 gamma-chain clones detected, 52% appear once; the ten largest clones hold around a quarter. Genomic DNA came from ten approximately 5.2-µm formalin-fixed paraffin-embedded scrolls per case. The sample comprised a duodenal biopsy. The receptors originated from a human donor with celiac disease.

As regards this clone: TCRdb pairs this DNA with a much larger clone's protein that differs at residue 4, likely a read error; the protein shown was translated from the DNA. The chain combines TRGV10 with TRGJ1 or TRGJ2. TRGV10 is given ORF status, its function remaining uncertain. The CDR3 is made up of 11 amino acids. The V and J ends lost 11 bases and 2 bases, in that order; junction bases with no gene match: 4. In DNA, the CDR3 is TGTGCTGCGCGGGATTATTATAAGAAACTCTTT. Translated, it gives CAARDYYKKLF.

CDR3 in DNA: TGTGCCACCTGGATGGGCAATTATAAGAAACTCTTT. Encoded protein: CATWMGNYKKLF. This chain connects TRGV4 to TRGJ1 or TRGJ2. The V gene's germline CDR1 is EGSTGY and CDR2 YDSYTSSV. The CDR3 totals 12 residues. Trimming cost V 6 bases and J 5 bases; bases outside gene matches: 7.

V usage is TRGV4 and J usage is TRGJ1 or TRGJ2. The V segment lost 9 bases and the J segment 13 bases; nucleotides outside the gene matches: 18. The CDR3 runs to 12 residues. Germline values: CDR1 EGSTGY, CDR2 YDSYTSSV. Written as DNA, the CDR3 is TGTGCCACCAACGGTCCCACGGGGAGTAAACTCTTT. This codes for CATNGPTGSKLF.

The V gene is TRGV10, the J gene TRGJ1 or TRGJ2. TRGV10 is annotated as an ORF whose role is uncertain. The trim removed 8 bases at V and 12 bases at J, leaving 11 bases unmatched. The CDR3 runs 11 residues. CDR3 DNA: TGTGCTGCGTGGGATACTTTTTGGAAACTCTTT. Protein: CAAWDTFWKLF.

The count of this clone is one. V usage is TRGV2 and J usage is TRGJ1 or TRGJ2. The CDR3 is 12 residues long. V trimming: 1 base; J trimming: 10 bases; junction bases outside the gene matches: 7. Germline CDR1 and CDR2: EGSNGY and YDSYNSKV. The CDR3: CATWDGPIKKLF. The CDR3 DNA follows: TGTGCCACCTGGGACGGTCCTATAAAGAAACTCTTT.

Of note for this clone: The sample holds other DNA sequences that translate to the same CDR3. This chain joins TRGV3 and TRGJ1 or TRGJ2. V lost 0 bases to trimming and J lost 2 bases; unmatched junction nucleotides: 13. This CDR3 comprises 17 residues. The V gene's germline CDR1 is VTNTFY and CDR2 YDVSTARD (reference sequence). CDR3 nucleotides: TGTGCCACCTGGGACAGGCCACACACCCCCCATTATTATAAGAAACTCTTT. Its protein product is CATWDRPHTPHYYKKLF.

This clone was detected a few times. A far larger clone is only one base removed, so a read error is likely. This CDR3 is also generated by other DNA sequences in the sample. The chain combines TRGV8 with TRGJP2. The germline V gene has CDR1 VENAVY and CDR2 YDSYNSRV. Trimming cost V 5 bases and J 7 bases; bases outside gene matches: 7. CDR3 length equals 13 residues. The CDR3 DNA follows: TGTGCCACCTGGGTGATCTCTGATTGGATCAAGACGTTT. This sequence encodes CATWVISDWIKTF.

The rearrangement links TRGV4 to TRGJ1 or TRGJ2. The CDR3 has 12 residues. The germline CDR1 and CDR2 sequences are EGSTGY and YDSYTSSV. V dropped 9 bases and J dropped 11; count of bases not matched to a gene: 16. CDR3 region: CATNGTHGEKLF. For the CDR3, the DNA is TGTGCCACCAACGGTACCCACGGGGAGAAACTCTTT.